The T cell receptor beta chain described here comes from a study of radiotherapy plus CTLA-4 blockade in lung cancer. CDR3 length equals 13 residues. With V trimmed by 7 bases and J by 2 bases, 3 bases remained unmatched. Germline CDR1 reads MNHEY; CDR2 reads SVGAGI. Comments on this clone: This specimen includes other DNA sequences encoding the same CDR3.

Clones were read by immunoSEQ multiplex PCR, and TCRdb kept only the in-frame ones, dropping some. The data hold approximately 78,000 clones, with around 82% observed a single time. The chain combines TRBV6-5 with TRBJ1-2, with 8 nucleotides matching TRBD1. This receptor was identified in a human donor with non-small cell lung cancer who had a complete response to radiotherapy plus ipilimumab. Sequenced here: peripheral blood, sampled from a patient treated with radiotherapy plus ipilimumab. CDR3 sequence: CASTPGGNYGYTF. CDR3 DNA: TGTGCCAGCACCCCAGGGGGCAACTATGGCTACACCTTC.